The 24 T cell receptor beta chains in this list originate from one sample, sequenced in a study of T cell changes during pregnancy in multiple sclerosis. Profiling relied on immunoSEQ multiplex PCR, and the TCRdb table lists in-frame clones only, not all of them. The sample contains more than 35,000 clones, approximately 90% of which appear only once. The source was CD4+ T cells from peripheral blood mononuclear cells, collected in the third trimester of pregnancy. The receptor source for this set is a female donor with multiple sclerosis, enrolled in a pregnancy study.

V usage is TRBV6-4 and J usage is TRBJ2-1; 9 positions agree with TRBD2. With 6 bases clipped from V and 0 bases from J, the junction kept 9 bases outside the gene matches. Germline CDR1 MRHNA, CDR2 SNTAGT. This CDR3 spans 17 amino acids. CDR3: CASRAGGRISSYNEQFF. CDR3 bases: TGTGCCAGCAGGGCGGGAGGGCGAATAAGCTCCTACAATGAGCAGTTCTTC.

The rearrangement links TRBV2 to TRBJ2-3; 9 positions agree with TRBD2. Per germline, CDR1 SNHLY and CDR2 FYNNEI. V trimming: 8 bases; J trimming: 6 bases; junction bases outside the gene matches: 3. The CDR3 covers 12 residues. The CDR3 spells CASAGGPDTQYF. The CDR3 DNA reads TGTGCCAGCGCGGGAGGGCCCGATACGCAGTATTTT.

The rearrangement links TRBV18 to TRBJ2-5, with a weak D call TRBD1 (5 bases). V was shortened by 8 bases and J by 5 bases, with 18 bases between the two germline ends. Germline values: CDR1 KGHSH, CDR2 LQKENI. The CDR3 length is 14 residues. The CDR3 nucleotides read TGTGCCAGCGTCACGTTCCAGGGCGGCGAGACCCAGTACTTC. Protein sequence: CASVTFQGGETQYF.

The chain is built from TRBV19 and TRBJ1-1; 12 nucleotides agree with TRBD1. V shed 3 bases, J shed 5 bases, and the junction held 1 base outside the gene matches. CDR3 size: 14 residues. Germline values: CDR1 LNHDA, CDR2 SQIVND (reference sequence). The CDR3, as DNA: TGTGCCAGTAGTATGGGACAGGGGGCAACTGAAGCTTTCTTT. It specifies CASSMGQGATEAFF.

CDR3 DNA sequence: TGTGCCAGCAGCGTAGGGTCAGTCAATCAGCCCCAGCATTTT. It translates to CASSVGSVNQPQHF. The rearrangement links TRBV9 to TRBJ1-5; D call uncertain. The V gene lost 0 bases and the J gene lost 3 bases, with 7 bases spanning the gap. The CDR3 length is 14 residues. In germline, CDR1 is SGDLS, CDR2 YYNGEE.

This chain joins TRBV5-1 and TRBJ2-2, with D perhaps matching TRBD2 (6 bases). Between the trimmed V and J ends, which lost 0 bases and 1 base, there was a span of 10 bases. The CDR3 sequence is 16 residues long. CDR1 is SGHRS and CDR2 is YFSETQ in the germline V gene. CDR3 region: CASSLAGGMNTGELFF. The CDR3 DNA sequence: TGCGCCAGCAGCTTGGCCGGCGGGATGAACACCGGGGAGCTGTTTTTT.

The V gene is TRBV18, the J gene TRBJ1-1; D may be TRBD1 (5 bases). This CDR3 region has 14 residues. Germline assignment: CDR1 KGHSH and CDR2 LQKENI. V shed 0 bases and J shed 3 bases, with 8 bases lying between them. CDR3 in DNA: TGTGCCAGCTCACCACCGCCGGGGGACACTGAAGCTTTCTTT. This encodes CASSPPPGDTEAFF.

The gene calls are TRBV2 and TRBJ2-3; D is perhaps TRBD1 (5 bases). Germline CDR1 and CDR2: SNHLY and FYNNEI. This CDR3 has 13 amino acids. V was clipped by 6 bases and J by 4 bases, with 11 bases between them. CDR3 sequence (DNA): TGTGCCAGCAGCGGGCCAGGGCCAGATACGCAGTATTTT. Amino acids: CASSGPGPDTQYF. Based on the CDR3 plus reference TRBV2 and TRBJ2-3, the full variable domain is EPEVTQTPSHQVTQMGQEVILRCVPISNHLYFYWYRQILGQKVEFLVSFYNNEISEKSEIFDDQFSVERPDGSNFTLKIRSTKLEDSAMYFCASSGPGPDTQYFGPGTRLTVL.

This chain links TRBV4-1 with TRBJ2-2; D perhaps matches TRBD1 (6 bases). The CDR3 runs to 17 residues. Germline loops: CDR1 MGHRA, CDR2 YSYEKL. Trimming shortened V by 2 bases and J by 6 bases, and 19 bases separated the two germline ends. The CDR3 protein is CASSQPLSRNRAGELFF. CDR3 DNA: TGCGCCAGCAGCCAACCTTTATCTAGAAACAGGGCCGGGGAGCTGTTTTTT.

V is TRBV10-1 and J is TRBJ2-2, with D possibly matching TRBD2 (5 bases). V was cut by 4 bases and J by 0 bases, with 9 bases left in between. This CDR3 is built from 15 residues. Looked up from germline, CDR1 is WNHNN and CDR2 is SYGVQD (reference sequence). The CDR3 sequence: CASSGTGTNTGELFF. CDR3 DNA sequence: TGCGCCAGCAGTGGGACGGGGACGAACACCGGGGAGCTGTTTTTT.

The chain combines TRBV5-1 with TRBJ1-4; D unclear. V lost 4 bases, J lost 4 bases, and 11 bases lay in between. The CDR3 sequence is 14 residues long. Germline V gene data show CDR1 as SGHRS and CDR2 as YFSETQ. The CDR3 reads CASSGGIGNEKLFF. The CDR3 region has the DNA TGCGCCAGCAGCGGCGGGATCGGTAATGAAAAACTGTTTTTT.

This clone appeared once. The rearrangement links TRBV6-1 to TRBJ2-5, with a weak D call TRBD2 (5 bases). The V and J ends lost 6 bases and 1 base respectively, with 9 bases between them. This CDR3 spans 13 amino acids. Germline V gene sequence: CDR1 MNHNS, CDR2 SASEGT. The CDR3 loop is CASSYAGQETQYF. The CDR3, as DNA: TGTGCCAGCAGCTATGCGGGCCAAGAGACCCAGTACTTC.

This clone was counted once. The V gene is TRBV2, the J gene TRBJ2-5; 9 bases align to TRBD2. CDR1 and CDR2 from the germline V gene are SNHLY and FYNNEI. This CDR3 contains 16 residues. J lost 5 bases, V lost 6 bases, and 13 bases had no gene match. CDR3 bases: TGTGCCAGCAGCCTGAGGGCGGGAGGGCCGGGGGAGACCCAGTACTTC. Translated, it gives CASSLRAGGPGETQYF.

This chain connects TRBV4-2 to TRBJ2-7; possible D gene TRBD2, 6 bases. Trimming stripped 1 base from V and 2 bases from J, with 15 bases between. Per germline, CDR1 LGHNA and CDR2 YNFKEQ. This CDR3 has 16 residues. The chain's CDR3 is CASSQVYGGTTYEQYF. CDR3 nucleotides: TGTGCCAGCAGCCAAGTATATGGGGGGACCACCTACGAGCAGTACTTC.

V gene TRBV7-9 combines with J gene TRBJ1-1, with no clear D. V lost 11 bases and J lost 1, with 11 bases in between. Germline assignment: CDR1 SEHNR and CDR2 FQNEAQ (reference sequence). The length of the CDR3 is 12 residues. CDR3 sequence: CAPGKQNTEAFF. The CDR3 region has the DNA TGTGCCCCCGGTAAGCAGAACACTGAAGCTTTCTTT.

The chain recombines TRBV6-6 with TRBJ2-3; D is possibly TRBD2 (6 bases). Germline CDR1 is MNHNY and CDR2 is SVGAGI (reference sequence). This CDR3 has 15 amino acids. V was pared by 4 bases and J by 4 bases, with 15 bases between. CDR3 in DNA: TGTGCCAGCAGTTTGGGGCGTAGCGGCGCAGATACGCAGTATTTT. Protein: CASSLGRSGADTQYF.

This sequence joins TRBV7-9 and TRBJ1-5; possible D gene TRBD1, 5 bases. Trimming cost V 5 bases and J 11 bases, with 13 bases left between them. The CDR3 covers 12 residues. Germline V CDR1 and CDR2: SEHNR, FQNEAQ (reference sequence). CDR3 in amino acids: CASSPLDSTQHF. The CDR3, as DNA: TGTGCCAGCAGCCCACTCGACAGTACCCAGCATTTT.

The chain carries TRBV9 and TRBJ1-1; 7 nucleotides align to TRBD1. There are 12 residues in the CDR3. Looked up from germline, CDR1 is SGDLS and CDR2 is YYNGEE. V shed 0 bases, J shed 10 bases, and the junction held 3 bases outside the gene matches. The DNA of the CDR3 is TGTGCCAGCAGCGTAGAGGGGGCCGCAGCTTTCTTT. Protein sequence: CASSVEGAAAFF.

V gene TRBV27 combines with J gene TRBJ1-5, with D possibly TRBD1 on 6 matching bases. Germline-derived CDR1 and CDR2 are MNHEY and SMNVEV (reference sequence). Trimming pared 1 base from V and 8 bases from J, leaving 9 bases between. This CDR3 has 13 amino acids. The CDR3 region has the DNA TGTGCCAGCAGTTTATACAGGGTTGAGCCCCAGCATTTT. As protein: CASSLYRVEPQHF.

This clone has only one observation. J is TRBJ2-1 and V is TRBV4-2, with D perhaps matching TRBD2 (6 bases). The germline V gene has CDR1 LGHNA and CDR2 YNFKEQ. The CDR3 covers 17 residues. The ends were cut back, 0 bases at V and 8 bases at J, with 20 bases in the middle. The CDR3 sequence is CASSQDRGAAWGDEQFF. The CDR3 DNA reads as TGTGCCAGCAGCCAAGATCGTGGAGCGGCCTGGGGGGATGAGCAGTTCTTC.

J is TRBJ2-7 and V is TRBV4-1, with 7 bases identical to TRBD1. The CDR3 sequence is 13 residues long. Unmatched junction bases numbered 5, after V lost 9 bases and J lost 0 bases. Germline V lookup: CDR1 MGHRA, CDR2 YSYEKL. For the CDR3, the DNA is TGCGCCAGTGGACAGGCACCCTCCTACGAGCAGTACTTC. Encoded protein: CASGQAPSYEQYF.

This chain joins TRBV30 and TRBJ2-5, with 8 bases identical to TRBD1. Trimming cost V 3 bases and J 5 bases; bases outside gene matches: 5. The germline gives CDR1 GTSNPN, CDR2 SVGIG (reference sequence). The CDR3 runs to 13 residues. The DNA of the CDR3 is TGTGCCTGGAGCGCCCAGGGGGCTGAGACCCAGTACTTC. Translation: CAWSAQGAETQYF. Based on the CDR3 plus reference TRBV30 and TRBJ2-5, the full variable domain is SQTIHQWPATLVQPVGSPLSLECTVEGTSNPNLYWYRQAAGRGLQLLFYSVGIGQISSEVPQNLSASRPQDRQFILSSKKLLLSDSGFYLCAWSAQGAETQYFGPGTRLLVL.

This sequence joins TRBV4-3 and TRBJ2-7; tentatively, D is TRBD2 (5 bases). Between the trimmed V and J ends, which lost 0 bases and 0 bases, there was a span of 12 bases. The CDR3 is 16 residues long. Germline CDR1 is LGHNA and CDR2 is YSLEER. This CDR3 is CASSQDGAGPSYEQYF. In DNA, the CDR3 is TGCGCCAGCAGCCAAGACGGTGCGGGTCCCTCCTACGAGCAGTACTTC.

This rearrangement joins TRBV5-8 to TRBJ2-2; TRBD2 matches 7 bases. The germline CDR1 and CDR2 sequences are SGHTS and YDEGEE. J was trimmed by 9 bases and V by 0 bases; bases with no gene match: 17. This CDR3 comprises 18 residues. The DNA for the CDR3 is TGTGCCAGCAGCTTGGATCTGACCCGGCTAGCGGAAGTAAGGGAGCTGTTTTTT. Its translation: CASSLDLTRLAEVRELFF.